This TCR beta chain was identified in a study of blood T cell repertoires in COVID-19. The ends lost 3 bases at V and 6 bases at J; junction bases unmatched: 12. This CDR3 comprises 16 residues. Germline CDR1 is SGHRS and CDR2 is YFSETQ. Using immunoSEQ multiplex PCR, the repertoire was profiled, and TCRdb retains in-frame clones only, with some absent. The table records 90,000 to 100,000 clones, around 85% of them present only once. This TCR was recovered from a human donor in a cohort sampled during active COVID-19. The sample was peripheral blood. The chain employs TRBV5-1 and TRBJ2-1; 7 bases align to TRBD2. The CDR3 here is CASSYSGLPSLNEQFF. Written as DNA, the CDR3 is TGCGCCAGCAGCTATAGCGGGCTCCCCTCTCTCAATGAGCAGTTCTTC. Supplemented by reference TRBV5-1 and TRBJ2-1, the full variable domain reads KAGVTQTPRYLIKTRGQQVTLSCSPISGHRSVSWYQQTPGQGLQFLFEYFSETQRNKGNFPGRFSGRQFSNSRSEMNVSTLELGDSALYLCASSYSGLPSLNEQFFGPGTRLTVL.